The entry that follows covers one T cell receptor beta chain sequence. The antigen is unknown. The observed sequence ends 3 residues before the CDR3 terminus, with the missing tail filled in from the germline J gene. CDR3 length: 13 amino acids. The V gene end was trimmed by 6 bases and the J gene end by 8 bases; junction bases not matched to a gene: 4. Per germline, CDR1 SNHLY and CDR2 FYNNEI. The record originates from a study of T cells in women clearing cervical HPV infection. The overall study: Cases were women with histologically confirmed HPV16-related CIN3 or worse, including a couple of invasive cancers.

TCR beta CDR3 amplified by multiplex PCR from about 1200 ng genomic DNA. Generated by immunoSEQ multiplex PCR, the TCRdb table keeps only in-frame clones and is missing some. This sample's table reports about 41,000 clones. Study results and limitations: TRBV6-7 abundance was lower in cases than controls (roughly 0.12% versus 0.15%).

Sequenced sample: blood buffy coat. The J gene is TRBJ1-4, the V gene TRBV2; 9 bases are shared with TRBD1. The source of this sequence is a woman between 18 and 70 years old with a cervical HPV16 infection that either progressed to CIN3+ or cleared (not recorded which). CDR3 in amino acids: CASSRGQGEKLFF. The covered CDR3 bases are TGTGCCAGCAGCCGAGGACAGGGGGAAAAA.